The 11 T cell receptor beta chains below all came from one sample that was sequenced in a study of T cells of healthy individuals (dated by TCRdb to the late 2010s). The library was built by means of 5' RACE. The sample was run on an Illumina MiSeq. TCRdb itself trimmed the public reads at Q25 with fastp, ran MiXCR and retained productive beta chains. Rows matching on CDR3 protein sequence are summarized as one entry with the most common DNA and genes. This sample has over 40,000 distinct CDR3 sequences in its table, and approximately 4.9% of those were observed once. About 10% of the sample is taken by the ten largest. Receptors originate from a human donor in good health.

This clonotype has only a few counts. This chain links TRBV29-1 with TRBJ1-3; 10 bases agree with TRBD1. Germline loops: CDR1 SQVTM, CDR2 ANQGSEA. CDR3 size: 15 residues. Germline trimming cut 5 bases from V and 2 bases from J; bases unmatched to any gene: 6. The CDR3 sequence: CSVQGQGLAGNTIYF. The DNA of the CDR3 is TGCAGCGTTCAGGGACAGGGGCTGGCTGGAAACACCATATATTTT.

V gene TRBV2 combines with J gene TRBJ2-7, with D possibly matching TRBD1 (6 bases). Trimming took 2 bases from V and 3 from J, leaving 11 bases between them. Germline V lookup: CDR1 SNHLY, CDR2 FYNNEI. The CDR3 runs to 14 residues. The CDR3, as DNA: TGTGCCAGCAGTGAACAGGGGATTCGCTACGAGCAGTACTTC. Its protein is CASSEQGIRYEQYF.

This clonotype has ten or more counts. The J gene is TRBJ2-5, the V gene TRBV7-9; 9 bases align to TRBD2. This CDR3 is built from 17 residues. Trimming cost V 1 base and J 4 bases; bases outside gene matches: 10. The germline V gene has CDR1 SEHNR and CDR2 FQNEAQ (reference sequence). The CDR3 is CASSLVSGGGASETQYF. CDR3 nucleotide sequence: TGTGCCAGCAGCTTAGTATCCGGCGGGGGGGCATCAGAGACCCAGTACTTC.

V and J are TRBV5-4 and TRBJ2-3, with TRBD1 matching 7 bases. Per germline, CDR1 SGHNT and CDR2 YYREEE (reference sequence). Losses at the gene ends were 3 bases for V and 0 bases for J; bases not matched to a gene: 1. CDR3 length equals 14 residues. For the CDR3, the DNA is TGTGCCAGCAGCTGGGACAGCAGCACAGATACGCAGTATTTT. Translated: CASSWDSSTDTQYF.

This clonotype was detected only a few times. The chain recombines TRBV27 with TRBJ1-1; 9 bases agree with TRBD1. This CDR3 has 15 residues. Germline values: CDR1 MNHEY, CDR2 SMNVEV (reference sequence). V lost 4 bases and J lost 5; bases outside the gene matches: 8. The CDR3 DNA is TGTGCCAGCAGTTCTTTGGGACAGGGAAGGACTGAAGCTTTCTTT. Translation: CASSSLGQGRTEAFF.

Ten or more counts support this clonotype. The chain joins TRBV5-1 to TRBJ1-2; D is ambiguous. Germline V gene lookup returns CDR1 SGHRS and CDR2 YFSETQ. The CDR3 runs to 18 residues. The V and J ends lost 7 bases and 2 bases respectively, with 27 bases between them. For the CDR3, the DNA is TGCGCCAGCGTGCGGTTGGGGTTGCCTAAGTTCATAAACTATGGCTACACCTTC. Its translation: CASVRLGLPKFINYGYTF.

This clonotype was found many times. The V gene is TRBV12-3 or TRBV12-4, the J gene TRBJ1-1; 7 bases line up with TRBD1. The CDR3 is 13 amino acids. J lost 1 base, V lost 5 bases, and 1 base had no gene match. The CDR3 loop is CASSRTGNTEAFF. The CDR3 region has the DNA TGTGCCAGCAGTCGGACAGGGAACACTGAAGCTTTCTTT.

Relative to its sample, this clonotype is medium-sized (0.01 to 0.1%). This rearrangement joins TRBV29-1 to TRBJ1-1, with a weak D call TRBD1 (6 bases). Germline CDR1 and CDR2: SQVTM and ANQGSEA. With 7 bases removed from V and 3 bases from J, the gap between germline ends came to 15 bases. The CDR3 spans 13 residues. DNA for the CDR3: TGCAGCGCCAGCAGAGCAGGGGACACTGAAGCTTTCTTT. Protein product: CSASRAGDTEAFF.

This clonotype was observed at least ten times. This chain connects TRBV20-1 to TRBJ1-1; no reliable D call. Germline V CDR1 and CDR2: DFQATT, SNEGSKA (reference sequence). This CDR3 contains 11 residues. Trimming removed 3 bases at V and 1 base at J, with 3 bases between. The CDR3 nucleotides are TGCAGTGCTAGCGGGAACACTGAAGCTTTCTTT. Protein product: CSASGNTEAFF.

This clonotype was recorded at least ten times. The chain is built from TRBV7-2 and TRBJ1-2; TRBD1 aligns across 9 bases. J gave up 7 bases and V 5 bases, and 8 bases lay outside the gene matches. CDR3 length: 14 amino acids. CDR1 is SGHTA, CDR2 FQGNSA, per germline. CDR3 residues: CASSIVDRGVGYTF. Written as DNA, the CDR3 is TGTGCCAGCAGCATAGTGGACAGGGGTGTTGGCTACACCTTC. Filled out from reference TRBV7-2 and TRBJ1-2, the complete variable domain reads GAGVSQSPSNKVTEKGKDVELRCDPISGHTALYWYRQSLGQGLEFLIYFQGNSAPDKSGLPSDRFSAERTGGSVSTLTIQRTQQEDSAVYLCASSIVDRGVGYTFGSGTRLTVV.

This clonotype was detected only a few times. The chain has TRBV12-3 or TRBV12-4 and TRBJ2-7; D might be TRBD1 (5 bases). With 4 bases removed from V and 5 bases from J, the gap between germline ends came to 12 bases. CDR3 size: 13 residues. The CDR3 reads CASSWTRSDEQYF. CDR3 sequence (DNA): TGTGCCAGCAGTTGGACAAGGTCGGACGAGCAGTACTTC.